One T cell receptor beta chain is described in this entry. The CDR3 extends over 14 amino acids. With V trimmed by 5 bases and J by 7 bases, 7 bases remained unmatched. Per germline, CDR1 LNHDA and CDR2 SQIVND (reference sequence). This sample was taken from a study of blood T cell repertoires in COVID-19. Original processing methods: From reference gene primer amplification, estimates of nucleated cell counts were derived. TCRdb's table, derived via immunoSEQ multiplex PCR, lists solely in-frame clones and lacks some. The D gene and trimming were derived from the DNA, and the V and J assignments and clone size from that table. The data hold 210,000 or so clones, with roughly 90% observed a single time.

The V and J genes are TRBV19 and TRBJ1-2, with 10 bases aligning to TRBD1. The receptor was derived from a woman aged 55-69 years with acute or convalescent COVID-19. The sequenced sample was peripheral blood. CDR3: CASSPLTGGSGYTF. CDR3 coding DNA: TGTGCCAGTAGTCCGTTGACAGGGGGCTCTGGCTACACCTTC.